This T cell receptor (beta chain) was sequenced during a study of Siglec-9 on CD8 T cells in melanoma (dated by TCRdb to between 2019 and 2020). Study-level background: Siglec-9 expression on CD8+ T cells and the role of Siglec-9 in regulating T cells in the melanoma tumor microenvironment were investigated in the study.

On this clone: The antigen it binds to is not known. Within one base of it there is no much larger clone, and no base qualities were kept.

Study-level results and caveats: According to the report, an effector memory CD8+ T-cell subset that seemed to build up inside melanoma tumors was both marked and regulated by Siglec-9.

The library was generated by the immunoSEQ multiplex PCR assay. TCRdb limited this immuneACCESS table to in-frame rearrangements with V and J called. A share of clones is missing; checked studies link under half to unresolved V genes, and the rest is unexplained. This sample holds around 30,000 clones; 80% were observed only once. The ten largest make up approximately 6.4% of the sample. Specimen: Siglec-9- CD8+ T cells sorted from blood. The cell subset or site label here, explained by the study, means: CD8 T cells lacking Siglec-9. The TCR was taken from a human donor in good health.

This receptor has the CDR3 CASSFSVSNVNTGELFF. The nucleotide sequence reads as follows: TGTGCCAGCAGTTTTTCGGTCAGTAATGTTAACACCGGGGAGCTGTTTTTT. The rearranged segments are TRBV27 and TRBJ2-2; the D segment cannot be called with confidence. Per the germline V gene (reference sequence), MNHEY is the CDR1 and SMNVEV is the CDR2. V and J are truncated by 3 bases and 2 bases respectively, leaving an intervening sequence of 16 bases. The CDR3 runs 17 amino acids, cysteine and phenylalanine included. The sequence is cut down to CDR3 DNA, 51 bases in frame from base 1.